This T cell receptor beta chain is from a study of neurological immune-mediated disorders. Turning to this clonotype: What it binds is unknown.

Trimming cost V 4 bases and J 3 bases; bases outside gene matches: 8. The CDR3 contains 15 residues. Germline V lookup: CDR1 SGHRS, CDR2 YFSETQ. TCRdb re-called the 5' RACE reads with MiXCR, one entry per CDR3 protein. The table records about 120,000 distinct CDR3 sequences, about 3.4% of them present only once. Study-wide results and caveats: The multiple sclerosis repertoire cluster lacked an association with any feature, whether clinical or MRI.

Input material: PBMCs. V usage is TRBV5-1 and J usage is TRBJ2-7; 9 nucleotides line up with TRBD1. This receptor was taken from a woman in her 30s with multiple sclerosis. The CDR3, as DNA: TGCGCCAGCAGCACTGGGACAGGGAGCGTCTACGAGCAGTACTTC. Its translation is CASSTGTGSVYEQYF.